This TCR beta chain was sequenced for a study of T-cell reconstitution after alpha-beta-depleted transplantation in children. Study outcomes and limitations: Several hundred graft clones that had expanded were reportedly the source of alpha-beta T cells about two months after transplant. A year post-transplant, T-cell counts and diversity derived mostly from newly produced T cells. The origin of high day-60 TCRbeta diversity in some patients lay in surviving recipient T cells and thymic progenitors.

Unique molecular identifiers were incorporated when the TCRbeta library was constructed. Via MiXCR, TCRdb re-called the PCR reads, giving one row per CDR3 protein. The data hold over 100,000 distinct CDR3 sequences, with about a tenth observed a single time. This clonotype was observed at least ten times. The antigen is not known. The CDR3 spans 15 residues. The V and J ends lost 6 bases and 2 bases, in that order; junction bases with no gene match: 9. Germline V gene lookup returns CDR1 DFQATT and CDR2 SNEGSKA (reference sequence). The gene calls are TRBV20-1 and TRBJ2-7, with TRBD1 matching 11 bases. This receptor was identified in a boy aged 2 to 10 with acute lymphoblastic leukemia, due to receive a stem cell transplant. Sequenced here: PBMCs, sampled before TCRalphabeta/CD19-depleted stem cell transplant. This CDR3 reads CSAATGTGGAYEQYF. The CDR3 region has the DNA TGCAGTGCCGCTACCGGGACAGGGGGAGCCTACGAGCAGTACTTC.